The T cell receptor beta chain under discussion was sequenced for a study of T-cell reconstitution after alpha-beta-depleted transplantation in children. Study results and caveats: T-cell numbers and diversity one year post-transplant derived largely from freshly generated T cells. As was reported, about two months after transplant, alpha-beta T cells came from several hundred expanded graft clones. Where some patients showed high TCRbeta diversity at day 60, it came from recipient T cells and thymic progenitors that had survived.

The CDR3 extends over 15 amino acids. CDR1 is SGHRS and CDR2 is YFSETQ in the germline V gene. This clonotype was seen repeatedly, ten times or more. Its antigen remains unknown. The junction shows a germline mismatch at one end, possibly a read error. Preparation of the TCRbeta library was carried out with unique molecular identifiers. Using its own MiXCR run on the PCR reads, TCRdb lists one record per CDR3 protein. The sample carries about 1,000,000 distinct CDR3 sequences, about 29% recorded once. The chain uses TRBV5-1 and TRBJ2-7; the match to TRBD2 covers 10 bases. The sample consisted of PBMCs, mostly from graft donor cells, taken 360 days after TCRalphabeta/CD19-depleted stem cell transplant. The TCR sequence derives from a boy younger than two who had a stem cell transplant for SCID, so the T cells may come from the graft donor. CDR3 protein: CASSLASGGTYEQYF. Written as DNA, the CDR3 is TGTGCCAGCAGCTTAGCTAGCGGGGGAACCTACGAGCAGTACTTC. The variable domain in full, with the rest retrieved from reference TRBV5-1 and TRBJ2-7, is KAGVTQTPRYLIKTRGQQVTLSCSPISGHRSVSWYQQTPGQGLQFLFEYFSETQRNKGNFPGRFSGRQFSNSRSEMNVSTLELGDSALYLCASSLASGGTYEQYFGPGTRLTVT.